A single sample is the source of the 26 T cell receptor beta chains below, sequenced in a study of shared clonotypes between healthy human individuals. The repertoire was sequenced with immunoSEQ multiplex PCR; TCRdb's copy has only in-frame clones and lacks some. The sample has about 510,000 clones; 75% to 80% are singletons. The sample comprised PBMCs. The receptor source for this set is a woman between 40 and 50 years old in good health. Some clones in this sample may be carry-over from other donors' samples.

This chain connects TRBV20-1 to TRBJ2-3; no clear D. The CDR3 consists of 11 residues. V was pared by 8 bases and J by 10 bases, with 16 bases between. Per germline, CDR1 DFQATT and CDR2 SNEGSKA (reference sequence). The CDR3 DNA reads as TGCAGTTTGTCTGCTAGGGTCCCGCAGTATTTT. This sequence encodes CSLSARVPQYF.

In this sample, this clone turned up a few times. The chain links TRBV15 to TRBJ2-5, with 11 bases lining up with TRBD2. Germline loops: CDR1 LNHNV, CDR2 YYDKDF (reference sequence). The CDR3 is 17 residues long. V dropped 5 bases and J dropped 1; count of bases not matched to a gene: 9. The CDR3 DNA is TGTGCCACCAGCCCGCTGGGACTAGCGGTAGGCCAAGAGACCCAGTACTTC. Translated, it gives CATSPLGLAVGQETQYF.

Written as DNA, the CDR3 is TGTGCCAGCAGTTTATCGGAAAGTCCGGGGGGTCGGCACTATGGCTACACCTTC. It specifies CASSLSESPGGRHYGYTF. The chain recombines TRBV27 with TRBJ1-2; D may be TRBD1 (5 bases). Germline assignment: CDR1 MNHEY and CDR2 SMNVEV (reference sequence). The CDR3 is 18 amino acids. Trimming pared 0 bases from V and 3 bases from J, leaving 20 bases between.

This clone was seen just once. The genes are TRBV9 and TRBJ2-1; D is undetermined. Trimming left V 7 bases short and J 0 bases short, with 11 bases between. Germline V gives CDR1 SGDLS, CDR2 YYNGEE. This CDR3 has 14 amino acids. This CDR3 reads CASGRSYSYNEQFF. The CDR3 DNA reads as TGTGCCAGCGGTCGCAGTTACTCCTACAATGAGCAGTTCTTC.

V is TRBV27 and J is TRBJ1-1; D is ambiguous. There are 15 residues in the CDR3. The V and J ends lost 4 bases and 1 base respectively, with 13 bases between them. Germline values: CDR1 MNHEY, CDR2 SMNVEV (reference sequence). In DNA, the CDR3 is TGTGCCAGCAGTTCGACCTGGACGGGGAACACTGAAGCTTTCTTT. Protein product: CASSSTWTGNTEAFF.

This clone has only one observation. The chain recombines TRBV7-3 with TRBJ2-5; D ambiguous. Trimming stripped 0 bases from V and 2 bases from J, with 4 bases between. Germline CDR1 SGHTA, CDR2 FQGTGA. The CDR3 spans 13 residues. This chain's CDR3 is CASSLTQQETQYF. For the CDR3, the DNA is TGTGCCAGCAGCTTAACACAGCAAGAGACCCAGTACTTC. Variable domain in full (rest from reference TRBV7-3 and TRBJ2-5): GAGVSQTPSNKVTEKGKYVELRCDPISGHTALYWYRQSLGQGPEFLIYFQGTGAADDSGLPNDRFFAVRPEGSVSTLKIQRTERGDSAVYLCASSLTQQETQYFGPGTRLLVL.

The count of this clone is one. V usage is TRBV30 and J usage is TRBJ1-3; a weak D match, TRBD1 (5 bases). Germline-derived CDR1 and CDR2 are GTSNPN and SVGIG (reference sequence). The CDR3 runs to 17 residues. V lost 4 bases and J lost 0, with 19 bases in between. The CDR3 DNA is TGTGCCTGGACTGGGGCAGGCACTACCCACTCTGGAAACACCATATATTTT. It translates to CAWTGAGTTHSGNTIYF.

This chain connects TRBV5-1 to TRBJ2-5; TRBD2 agrees at 10 bases. Looked up from germline, CDR1 is SGHRS and CDR2 is YFSETQ. CDR3 length equals 15 residues. The J segment lost 5 bases and the V segment lost 0 bases, leaving 4 bases of the junction unmatched. This CDR3 is CASSLVLTSGETQYF. The CDR3 coding sequence is TGCGCCAGCAGCTTGGTTCTGACTAGCGGGGAGACCCAGTACTTC.

A remark on this clone: With a much larger clone just one base away, this may be a read error. The chain has TRBV2 and TRBJ1-2; 8 nucleotides match TRBD1. Germline V gene lookup returns CDR1 SNHLY and CDR2 FYNNEI. The CDR3 has 16 amino acids. CDR3 sequence reads: CAGSGTAPGGAGGYTF. CDR3 nucleotides: TGTGCCGGCAGTGGGACGGCCCCAGGGGGCGCCGGAGGCTACACCTTC.

This sequence joins TRBV7-6 and TRBJ2-5; maybe TRBD2 (5 bases). CDR1 is SGHVS and CDR2 is FNYEAQ in the germline V gene. This CDR3 has 15 residues. Trimming left V 0 bases short and J 5 bases short, with 13 bases between. The CDR3 nucleotides read TGTGCCAGCAGCTTAGCGGGTGAGGGCGGGGAGACCCAGTACTTC. This encodes CASSLAGEGGETQYF.

The chain employs TRBV7-8 and TRBJ2-1; 12 bases match TRBD2. The trim removed 5 bases at V and 2 bases at J, leaving 4 bases unmatched. The CDR3 runs 16 residues. The germline CDR1 and CDR2 sequences are SGHVS and FQNEAQ. This CDR3 reads CASSHPSGRAYNEQFF. In DNA, the CDR3 is TGTGCCAGCAGCCACCCTAGCGGGAGGGCCTACAATGAGCAGTTCTTC.

The gene calls are TRBV4-3 and TRBJ1-2; D is uncertain. V lost 0 bases to trimming and J lost 5 bases, with 7 bases between them. The CDR3 contains 13 residues. Germline CDR1 reads LGHNA; CDR2 reads YSLEER. CDR3 sequence (DNA): TGCGCCAGCAGCCAAGATGGCCGGTATGGCTACACCTTC. Amino acid sequence: CASSQDGRYGYTF.

This chain joins TRBV5-1 and TRBJ2-1; the D is unclear. Per germline, CDR1 SGHRS and CDR2 YFSETQ. The V end lost 0 bases, the J end lost 7 bases, and 8 bases lay between the germline ends. The CDR3 runs to 13 residues. The DNA for the CDR3 is TGCGCCAGCAGCTTGGCATGGGGTAATGAGCAGTTCTTC. Translation: CASSLAWGNEQFF.

Details on this clone: One junction end disagrees with the germline gene, perhaps due to a read error. The chain joins TRBV28 to TRBJ1-5, with D unclear. Germline lookup yields CDR1 MDHEN and CDR2 SYDVKM. This CDR3 region has 17 residues. CDR3 DNA sequence: TGTGCCAGCAGTTTGGGGTTGGGTGGAGGAAGCAATCAGCCCCGGCATTTT. Protein: CASSLGLGGGSNQPRHF.

The V and J genes are TRBV11-3 and TRBJ2-1, with D maybe TRBD2 (6 bases). Trimming removed 0 bases at V and 12 bases at J, with 15 bases between. CDR3 length: 14 amino acids. Germline values: CDR1 SGHNT, CDR2 YENEEA. The CDR3 DNA sequence: TGTGCCAGCAGCTTAGATGGCGGGGCGGGCGCGCAGTTCTTC. Protein sequence: CASSLDGGAGAQFF.

J is TRBJ2-2 and V is TRBV9; D uncertain. The CDR3 runs 15 residues. Trimming removed 0 bases at V and 1 base at J, with 7 bases between. Germline CDR1 reads SGDLS; CDR2 reads YYNGEE. CDR3 sequence: CASSVAVGNTGELFF. Here the CDR3 DNA reads TGTGCCAGCAGCGTAGCTGTAGGGAACACCGGGGAGCTGTTTTTT.

The gene calls are TRBV11-2 and TRBJ1-5; D is perhaps TRBD1 (6 bases). V was pared by 5 bases and J by 3 bases, with 17 bases between. Germline assignment: CDR1 SGHAT and CDR2 FQNNGV. The CDR3 totals 16 residues. CDR3 in amino acids: CASSPGAGALNQPQHF. CDR3 in DNA: TGTGCCAGCAGCCCGGGGGCTGGGGCCCTCAATCAGCCCCAGCATTTT.

This chain uses TRBV7-2 with TRBJ2-5, with 10 bases lining up with TRBD2. The DNA matches TRBJ2-7 better at its end, which makes the J call doubtful. The CDR3 is 14 residues long. Germline V gives CDR1 SGHTA, CDR2 FQGNSA. CDR3 in amino acids: CASSKGLADYEQYF. In nucleotides, the CDR3 is TGTGCCAGCAGTAAAGGACTAGCGGACTACGAGCAGTACTTC.

In DNA form, the CDR3 reads TGTGCCAGCAGTACGGTTGCGGGAAGTTCAGATACGCAGTATTTT. This codes for CASSTVAGSSDTQYF. J is TRBJ2-3 and V is TRBV7-3, with D tentatively TRBD2 (6 bases). Germline CDR1 is SGHTA and CDR2 is FQGTGA. The CDR3 is 15 residues long. V dropped 6 bases and J dropped 4 bases, with 17 bases sitting between them.

This clone came up a few times. This chain links TRBV19 with TRBJ1-1; no clear D. CDR1 LNHDA and CDR2 SQIVND come from the germline V gene (reference sequence). The CDR3 sequence is 14 residues long. The V end was cut by 5 bases, the J end by 0 bases, with 10 bases between. Here the CDR3 DNA reads TGTGCCAGTAGTGGTGCGGCAGTGAACACTGAAGCTTTCTTT. Translation: CASSGAAVNTEAFF.

J is TRBJ2-2 and V is TRBV29-1; D might be TRBD1 (5 bases). Between the trimmed V and J ends, which lost 3 bases and 0 bases, there was a span of 8 bases. Germline CDR1 SQVTM, CDR2 ANQGSEA. The CDR3 is 14 residues long. CDR3 residues: CSVEGQSNTGELFF. For the CDR3, the DNA is TGCAGCGTTGAGGGGCAGTCGAACACCGGGGAGCTGTTTTTT.

The rearrangement uses TRBV14 and TRBJ1-1; D uncertain. Between the trimmed V and J ends, which lost 4 bases and 6 bases, there was a span of 18 bases. Germline-derived CDR1 and CDR2 are SGHDN and FVKESK. The CDR3 is 15 amino acids. DNA for the CDR3: TGTGCCAGCAGCCCGCCTCTAGGCGTGGTGGCTGAAGCTTTCTTT. Translating gives CASSPPLGVVAEAFF.

This clone has a handful of counts. This chain links TRBV4-1 with TRBJ2-7, with D possibly matching TRBD2 (5 bases). Trimming stripped 0 bases from V and 3 bases from J, with 12 bases between. The CDR3 has 15 amino acids. Germline V gene sequence: CDR1 MGHRA, CDR2 YSYEKL. The CDR3: CASSQDSGSGYEQYF. The DNA for the CDR3 is TGCGCCAGCAGCCAAGACTCGGGGAGTGGCTACGAGCAGTACTTC.

In nucleotides, the CDR3 is TGTGCCAGCAGCCGAGGGGGCTCCTACAATGAGCAGTTCTTC. Translation gives CASSRGGSYNEQFF. The rearrangement links TRBV9 to TRBJ2-1; weak D call: TRBD1 (6 bases). Per the germline V gene, CDR1 is SGDLS and CDR2 is YYNGEE. The V end lost 4 bases, the J end lost 0 bases, and 8 bases lay between the germline ends. The CDR3 covers 14 residues.

This clone was seen a single time. This rearrangement joins TRBV28 to TRBJ2-7; 13 bases align to TRBD2. The trim removed 5 bases at V and 5 bases at J, leaving 9 bases unmatched. The CDR3 covers 16 residues. The germline gives CDR1 MDHEN, CDR2 SYDVKM. CDR3 region: CASSLTTSGRTNEQYF. In nucleotides, the CDR3 is TGTGCCAGCAGTCTCACGACTAGCGGGAGGACGAACGAGCAGTACTTC.

The J gene is TRBJ2-3, the V gene TRBV10-3; no reliable D call. The length of the CDR3 is 15 residues. V lost 3 bases, J lost 0 bases, and 10 bases lay in between. CDR1 and CDR2 from the germline V gene are ENHRY and SYGVKD. CDR3 nucleotide sequence: TGTGCCATCAGTGAACACGGTTCTAGCACAGATACGCAGTATTTT. This sequence encodes CAISEHGSSTDTQYF.